This T cell receptor beta chain was profiled in a study of cytomegalovirus exposure and HLA in healthy donors. Study-wide results and limits: In all likelihood, a cluster of highly shared sequence variants was a sequencing artifact. Reported results showed that the classifier diagnosed cytomegalovirus status with high specificity and sensitivity.

Primers: 60 Vbeta forward and 13 Jbeta reverse. The table came from immunoSEQ multiplex PCR; TCRdb's copy has only in-frame clones and leaves some out. The sample yields 150,000 to 200,000 clones, over 70% seen once. J was trimmed by 2 bases and V by 7 bases; bases with no gene match: 9. CDR1 SGHRS and CDR2 YFSETQ come from the germline V gene. The CDR3 totals 14 residues. Donors were ostensibly healthy at sampling, although undocumented immune exposures were probable. As concerns this clone: Its antigen is currently unknown.

Sequenced: PBMCs. The clonotype originates from a woman in her thirties in good health and CMV-seronegative. The rearrangement links TRBV5-1 to TRBJ2-7; TRBD1 matches 7 bases. CDR3 DNA sequence: TGCGCCAGCGGTCCTCGACAGGGTACCTACGAGCAGTACTTC. Amino acids: CASGPRQGTYEQYF. Variable domain in full (rest from reference TRBV5-1 and TRBJ2-7): KAGVTQTPRYLIKTRGQQVTLSCSPISGHRSVSWYQQTPGQGLQFLFEYFSETQRNKGNFPGRFSGRQFSNSRSEMNVSTLELGDSALYLCASGPRQGTYEQYFGPGTRLTVT.